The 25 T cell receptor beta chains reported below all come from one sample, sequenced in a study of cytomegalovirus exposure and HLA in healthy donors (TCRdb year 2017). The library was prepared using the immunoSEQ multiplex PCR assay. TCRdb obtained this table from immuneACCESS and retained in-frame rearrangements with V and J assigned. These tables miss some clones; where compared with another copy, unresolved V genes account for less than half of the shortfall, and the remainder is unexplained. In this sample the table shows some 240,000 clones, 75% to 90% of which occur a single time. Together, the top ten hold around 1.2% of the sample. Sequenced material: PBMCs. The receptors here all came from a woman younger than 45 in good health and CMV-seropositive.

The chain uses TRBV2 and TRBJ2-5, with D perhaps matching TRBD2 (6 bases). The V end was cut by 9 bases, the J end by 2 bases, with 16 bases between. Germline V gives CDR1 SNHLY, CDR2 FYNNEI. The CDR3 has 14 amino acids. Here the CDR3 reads CASSRGGVQETQYF. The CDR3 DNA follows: TGTGCCAGTTCTAGAGGAGGGGTACAAGAGACCCAGTACTTC. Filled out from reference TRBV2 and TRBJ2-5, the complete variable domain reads EPEVTQTPSHQVTQMGQEVILRCVPISNHLYFYWYRQILGQKVEFLVSFYNNEISEKSEIFDDQFSVERPDGSNFTLKIRSTKLEDSAMYFCASSRGGVQETQYFGPGTRLLVL.

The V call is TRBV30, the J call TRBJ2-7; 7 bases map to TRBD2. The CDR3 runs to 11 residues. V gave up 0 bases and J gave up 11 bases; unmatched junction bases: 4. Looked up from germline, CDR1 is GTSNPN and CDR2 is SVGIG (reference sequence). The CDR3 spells CAWSVGGSKYF. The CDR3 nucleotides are TGTGCCTGGAGTGTGGGGGGGTCTAAGTACTTC.

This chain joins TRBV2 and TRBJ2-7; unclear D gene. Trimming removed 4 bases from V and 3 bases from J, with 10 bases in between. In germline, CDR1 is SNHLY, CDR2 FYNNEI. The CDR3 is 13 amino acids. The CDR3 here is CASSAGGFYEQYF. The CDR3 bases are TGTGCCAGCAGTGCGGGTGGGTTCTACGAGCAGTACTTC.

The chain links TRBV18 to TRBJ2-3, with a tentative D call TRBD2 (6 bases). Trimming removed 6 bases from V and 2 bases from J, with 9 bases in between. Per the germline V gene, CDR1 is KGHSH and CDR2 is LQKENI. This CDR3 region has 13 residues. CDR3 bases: TGTGCCAGCTCGCTGGGACTCACAGATACGCAGTATTTT. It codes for CASSLGLTDTQYF.

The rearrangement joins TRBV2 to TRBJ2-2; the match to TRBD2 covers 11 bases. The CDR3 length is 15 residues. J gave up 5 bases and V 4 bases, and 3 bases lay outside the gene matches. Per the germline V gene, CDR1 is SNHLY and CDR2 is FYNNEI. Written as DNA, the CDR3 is TGTGCCAGCAGTGTACTAGCGGGAGTAACCGGGGAGCTGTTTTTT. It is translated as CASSVLAGVTGELFF.

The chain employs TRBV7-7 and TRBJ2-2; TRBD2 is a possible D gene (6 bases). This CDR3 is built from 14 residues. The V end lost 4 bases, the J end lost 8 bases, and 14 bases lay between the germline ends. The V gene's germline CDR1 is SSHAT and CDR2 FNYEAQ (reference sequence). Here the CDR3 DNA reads TGTGCCAGCAGCTGGGACTCCACCTCAGGGGAGCTGTTTTTT. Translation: CASSWDSTSGELFF.

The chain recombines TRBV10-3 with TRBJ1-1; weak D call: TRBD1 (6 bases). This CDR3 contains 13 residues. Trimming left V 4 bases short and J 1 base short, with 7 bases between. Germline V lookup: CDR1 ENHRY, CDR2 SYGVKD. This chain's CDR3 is CAISGRGNTEAFF. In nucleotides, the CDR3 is TGTGCCATCAGTGGCAGGGGGAACACTGAAGCTTTCTTT.

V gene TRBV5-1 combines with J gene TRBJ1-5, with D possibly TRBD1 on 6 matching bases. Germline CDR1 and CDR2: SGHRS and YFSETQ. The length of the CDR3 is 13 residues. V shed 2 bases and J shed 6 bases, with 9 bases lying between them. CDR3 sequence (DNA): TGCGCCAGCAGCTTCACAGGGCTTCAGCCCCAGCATTTT. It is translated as CASSFTGLQPQHF. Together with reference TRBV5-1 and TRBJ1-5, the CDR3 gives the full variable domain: KAGVTQTPRYLIKTRGQQVTLSCSPISGHRSVSWYQQTPGQGLQFLFEYFSETQRNKGNFPGRFSGRQFSNSRSEMNVSTLELGDSALYLCASSFTGLQPQHFGDGTRLSIL.

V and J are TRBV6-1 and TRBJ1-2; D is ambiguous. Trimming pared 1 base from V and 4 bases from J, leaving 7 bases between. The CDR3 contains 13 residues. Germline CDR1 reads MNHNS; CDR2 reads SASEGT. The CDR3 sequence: CASSEDSSYGYTF. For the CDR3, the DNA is TGTGCCAGCAGTGAAGACAGCTCCTATGGCTACACCTTC.

The DNA of the CDR3 is TGTGCCAGCAGTCCCCAGGGGAGCTCTGGGGCCAACGTCCTGACTTTC. This sequence encodes CASSPQGSSGANVLTF. V gene TRBV7-9 combines with J gene TRBJ2-6; the D gene is possibly TRBD1 (6 bases). Per the germline V gene, CDR1 is SEHNR and CDR2 is FQNEAQ (reference sequence). The CDR3 sequence is 16 residues long. V lost 6 bases and J lost 0, with 12 bases in between.

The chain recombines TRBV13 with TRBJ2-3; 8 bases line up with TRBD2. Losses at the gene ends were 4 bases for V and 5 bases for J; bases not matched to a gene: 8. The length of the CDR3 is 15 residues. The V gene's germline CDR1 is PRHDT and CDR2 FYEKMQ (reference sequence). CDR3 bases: TGTGCCAGCAGCTCACTGGGACTAGAGGGAGATACGCAGTATTTT. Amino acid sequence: CASSSLGLEGDTQYF.

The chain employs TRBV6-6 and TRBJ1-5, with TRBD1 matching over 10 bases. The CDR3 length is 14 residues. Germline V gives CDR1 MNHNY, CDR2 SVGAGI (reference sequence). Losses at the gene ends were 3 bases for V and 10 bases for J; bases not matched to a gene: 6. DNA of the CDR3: TGTGCCAGCAGTTATAGGGACAGGGGAGAACCCCAGCATTTT. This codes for CASSYRDRGEPQHF.

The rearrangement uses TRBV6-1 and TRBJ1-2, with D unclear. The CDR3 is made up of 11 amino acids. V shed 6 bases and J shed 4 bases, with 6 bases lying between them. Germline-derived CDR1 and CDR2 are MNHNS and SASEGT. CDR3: CASRSSYGYTF. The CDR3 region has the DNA TGTGCCAGCAGATCCAGCTATGGCTACACCTTC.

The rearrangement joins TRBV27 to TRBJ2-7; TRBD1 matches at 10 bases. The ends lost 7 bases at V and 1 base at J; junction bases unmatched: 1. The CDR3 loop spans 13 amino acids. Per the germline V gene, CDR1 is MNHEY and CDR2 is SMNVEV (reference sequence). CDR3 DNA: TGTGCCAGCACGGGACAGGGGTCCTACGAGCAGTACTTC. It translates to CASTGQGSYEQYF.

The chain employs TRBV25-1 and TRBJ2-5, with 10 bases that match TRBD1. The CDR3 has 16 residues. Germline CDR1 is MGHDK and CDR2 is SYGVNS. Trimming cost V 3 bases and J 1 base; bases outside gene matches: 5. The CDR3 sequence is CASSDAGTGAQETQYF. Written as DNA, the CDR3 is TGTGCCAGCAGTGATGCCGGGACAGGGGCCCAAGAGACCCAGTACTTC.

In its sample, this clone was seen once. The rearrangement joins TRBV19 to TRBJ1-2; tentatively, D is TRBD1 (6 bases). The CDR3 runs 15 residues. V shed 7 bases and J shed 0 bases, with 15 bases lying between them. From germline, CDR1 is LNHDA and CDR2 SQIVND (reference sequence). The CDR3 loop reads CASKGERTANYGYTF. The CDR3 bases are TGTGCCAGTAAGGGTGAGCGGACAGCTAACTATGGCTACACCTTC.

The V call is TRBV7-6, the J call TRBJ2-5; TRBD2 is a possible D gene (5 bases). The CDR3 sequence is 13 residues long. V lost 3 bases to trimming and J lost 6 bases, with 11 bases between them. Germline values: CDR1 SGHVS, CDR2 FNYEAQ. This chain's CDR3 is CASSFGTGKTQYF. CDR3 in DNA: TGTGCCAGCAGCTTTGGAACGGGGAAGACCCAGTACTTC.

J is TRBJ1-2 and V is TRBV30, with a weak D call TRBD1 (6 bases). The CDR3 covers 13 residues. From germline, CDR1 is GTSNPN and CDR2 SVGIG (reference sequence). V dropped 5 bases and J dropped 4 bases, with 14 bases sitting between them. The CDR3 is CAWGQGFLYGYTF. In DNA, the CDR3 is TGTGCCTGGGGCCAGGGGTTTCTCTATGGCTACACCTTC.

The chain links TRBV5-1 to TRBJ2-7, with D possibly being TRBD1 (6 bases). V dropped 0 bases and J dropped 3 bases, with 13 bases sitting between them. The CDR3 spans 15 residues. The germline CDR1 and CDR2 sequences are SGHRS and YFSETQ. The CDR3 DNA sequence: TGCGCCAGCAGCTTGGAACAGGGACATATCTACGAGCAGTACTTC. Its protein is CASSLEQGHIYEQYF.

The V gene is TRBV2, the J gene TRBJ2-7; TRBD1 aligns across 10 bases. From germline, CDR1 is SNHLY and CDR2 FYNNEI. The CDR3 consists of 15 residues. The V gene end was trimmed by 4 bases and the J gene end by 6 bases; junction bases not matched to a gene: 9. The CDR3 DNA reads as TGTGCCAGCAGTGCGGAGGACAGGGGGGGGAGCGAGCAGTACTTC. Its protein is CASSAEDRGGSEQYF.

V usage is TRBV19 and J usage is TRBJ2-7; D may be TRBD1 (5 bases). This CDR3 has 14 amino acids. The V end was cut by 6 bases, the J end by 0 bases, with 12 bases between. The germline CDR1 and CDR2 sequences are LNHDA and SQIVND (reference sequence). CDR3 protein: CASSSKTDSYEQYF. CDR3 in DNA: TGTGCCAGTAGCTCCAAGACAGACTCCTACGAGCAGTACTTC.

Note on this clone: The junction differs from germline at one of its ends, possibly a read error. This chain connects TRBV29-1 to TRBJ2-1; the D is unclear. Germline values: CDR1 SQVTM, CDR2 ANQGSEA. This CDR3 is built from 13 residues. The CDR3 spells CNVDGENSNEQFF. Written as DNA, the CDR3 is TGCAACGTTGATGGAGAGAATAGCAATGAGCAGTTCTTC.

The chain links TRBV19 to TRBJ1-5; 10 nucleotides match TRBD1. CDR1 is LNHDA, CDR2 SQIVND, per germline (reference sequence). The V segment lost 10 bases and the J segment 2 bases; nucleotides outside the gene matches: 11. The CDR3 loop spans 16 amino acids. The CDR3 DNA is TGTGCCACGAGGGACAGGGGATCGGTGGGCAATCAGCCCCAGCATTTT. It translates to CATRDRGSVGNQPQHF.

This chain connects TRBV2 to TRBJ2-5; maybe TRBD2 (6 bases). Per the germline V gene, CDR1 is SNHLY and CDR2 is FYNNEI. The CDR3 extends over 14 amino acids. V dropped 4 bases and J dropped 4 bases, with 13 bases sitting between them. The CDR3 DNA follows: TGTGCCAGCAGTGTGACGGGAGTGGGAGAGACCCAGTACTTC. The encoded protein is CASSVTGVGETQYF.

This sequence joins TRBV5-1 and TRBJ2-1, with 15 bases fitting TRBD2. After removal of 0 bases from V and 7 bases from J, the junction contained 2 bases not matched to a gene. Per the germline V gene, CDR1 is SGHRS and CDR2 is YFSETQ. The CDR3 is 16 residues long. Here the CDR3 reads CASSLGGTSGRNEQFF. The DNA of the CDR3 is TGCGCCAGCAGCTTGGGGGGGACTAGCGGGAGGAATGAGCAGTTCTTC.